The clone carrying this TCR beta chain was recorded only once. The data were obtained in a study of shared clonotypes between healthy human individuals. Clones were read by immunoSEQ multiplex PCR, and TCRdb kept only the in-frame ones, dropping some. Counted here are 490,000 or so clones, about 82% occurring once; the ten biggest clones make up roughly 13%. The sequencing sample was made of PBMCs. This TCR came from a woman between 40 and 50 years old in good health. Some clones in this sample may be carry-over from other donors' samples.

The CDR3 sequence is CAWSVPAGGTEKLFF. In DNA, the CDR3 is TGTGCCTGGAGTGTACCGGCAGGGGGCACTGAAAAACTGTTTTTT. The V gene is TRBV30, the J gene TRBJ1-4; 8 bases map to TRBD1. Germline CDR1 reads GTSNPN; CDR2 reads SVGIG (reference sequence). The CDR3 has 15 residues. After removal of 0 bases from V and 7 bases from J, the junction contained 7 bases not matched to a gene.